This T cell receptor beta chain is drawn from a study of blood T cell repertoires in COVID-19. Repertoires were generated with immunoSEQ multiplex PCR, while TCRdb's copy carries only in-frame clones and drops some. The data show about 250,000 clones, around 85% seen once. This CDR3 spans 16 amino acids. Material for sequencing was peripheral blood. The V call is TRBV21-1, the J call TRBJ2-1; TRBD1 is taken as the D call from the table, unchecked against the DNA. TRBV21-1 is noted as a pseudogene. This sequence was found in a human donor with COVID-19, enrolled during active disease. The donor label of this sample is uncertain. CDR3 sequence reads: CASSKDPGQKGNEQFF. As DNA, the CDR3 is TGTGCCAGCAGCAAAGACCCGGGACAGAAAGGCAATGAGCAGTTCTTC.